This T cell receptor (beta chain) stems from a study of blood T cells in healthy people across ages. This clonotype was observed once. A sample-barcoded 5' primer and a J-beta primer mix were used in a second PCR of roughly 6 to 11 cycles. Carrying 12 random nucleotides, a template-switch adaptor labeled each individual cDNA molecule. TCRdb redid the calling of the 5' RACE reads with MiXCR, one entry per CDR3 protein. The sample shows hundreds of thousands of distinct CDR3 sequences, 24% of them seen only once. V lost 6 bases and J lost 2, with 14 bases in between. This CDR3 is 14 amino acids long. Germline CDR1 is SNHLY and CDR2 is FYNNEI. These data are also associated with another study on T cells of mothers and their children.

The source material was blood. The rearrangement joins TRBV2 to TRBJ2-7; TRBD1 is a possible D gene (5 bases). The sequence was collected from a boy aged 10-17 years in good health. As DNA, the CDR3 is TGTGCCAGCAGCAAAAGACAGATTACCTACGAGCAGTACTTC. This translates into CASSKRQITYEQYF.